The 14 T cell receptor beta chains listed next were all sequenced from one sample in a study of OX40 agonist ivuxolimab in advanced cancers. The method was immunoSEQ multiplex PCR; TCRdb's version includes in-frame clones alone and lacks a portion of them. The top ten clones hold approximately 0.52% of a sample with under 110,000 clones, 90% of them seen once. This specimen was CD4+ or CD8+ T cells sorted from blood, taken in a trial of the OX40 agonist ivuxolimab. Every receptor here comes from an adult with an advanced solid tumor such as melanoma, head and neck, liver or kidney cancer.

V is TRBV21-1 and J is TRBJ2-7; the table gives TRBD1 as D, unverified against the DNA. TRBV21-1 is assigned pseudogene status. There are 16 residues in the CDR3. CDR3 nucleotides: TGTGCCAGCAGCAAATGGATGGGGCTAAGGTCCTACGAGCAGTACTTC. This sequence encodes CASSKWMGLRSYEQYF.

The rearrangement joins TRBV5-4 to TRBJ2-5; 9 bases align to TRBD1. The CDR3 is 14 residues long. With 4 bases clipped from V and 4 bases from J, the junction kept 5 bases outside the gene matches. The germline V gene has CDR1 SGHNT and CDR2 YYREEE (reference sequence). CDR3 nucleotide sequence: TGTGCCAGCAGCGGAACGGACAGGGGAGAGACCCAGTACTTC. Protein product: CASSGTDRGETQYF.

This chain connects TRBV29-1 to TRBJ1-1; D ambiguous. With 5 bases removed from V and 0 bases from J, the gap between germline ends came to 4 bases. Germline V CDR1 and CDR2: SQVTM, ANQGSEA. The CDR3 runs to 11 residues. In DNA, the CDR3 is TGCAGCGTTATCATGAACACTGAAGCTTTCTTT. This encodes CSVIMNTEAFF. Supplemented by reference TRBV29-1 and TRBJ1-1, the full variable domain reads SAVISQKPSRDICQRGTSLTIQCQVDSQVTMMFWYRQQPGQSLTLIATANQGSEATYESGFVIDKFPISRPNLTFSTLTVSNMSPEDSSIYLCSVIMNTEAFFGQGTRLTVV.

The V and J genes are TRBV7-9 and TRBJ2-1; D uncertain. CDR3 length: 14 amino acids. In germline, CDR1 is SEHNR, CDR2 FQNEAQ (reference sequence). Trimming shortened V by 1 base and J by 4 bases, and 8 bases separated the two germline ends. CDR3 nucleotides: TGTGCCAGCAGCTTAGGGGTGGGATACAATGAGCAGTTCTTC. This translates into CASSLGVGYNEQFF. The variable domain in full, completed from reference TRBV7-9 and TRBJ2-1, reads DTGVSQNPRHKITKRGQNVTFRCDPISEHNRLYWYRQTLGQGPEFLTYFQNEAQLEKSRLLSDRFSAERPKGSFSTLEIQRTEQGDSAMYLCASSLGVGYNEQFFGPGTRLTVL.

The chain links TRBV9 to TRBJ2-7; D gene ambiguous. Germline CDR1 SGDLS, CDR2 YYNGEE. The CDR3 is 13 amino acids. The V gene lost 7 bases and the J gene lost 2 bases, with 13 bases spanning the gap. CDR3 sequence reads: CASSTPSPYEQYF. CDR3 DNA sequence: TGTGCCAGCTCGACTCCCAGCCCCTACGAGCAGTACTTC.

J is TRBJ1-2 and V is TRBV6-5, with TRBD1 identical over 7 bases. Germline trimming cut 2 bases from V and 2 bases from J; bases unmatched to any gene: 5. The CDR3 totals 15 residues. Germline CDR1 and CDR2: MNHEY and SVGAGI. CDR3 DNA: TGTGCCAGCAGTTACAGGGCAGGGGGGAACTATGGCTACACCTTC. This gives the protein CASSYRAGGNYGYTF.

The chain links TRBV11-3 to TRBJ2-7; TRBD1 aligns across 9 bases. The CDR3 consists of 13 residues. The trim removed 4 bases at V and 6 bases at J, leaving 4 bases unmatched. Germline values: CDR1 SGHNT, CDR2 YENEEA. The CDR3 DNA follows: TGTGCCAGCAGCTGGACAGGGGAGGGCGAGCAGTACTTC. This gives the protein CASSWTGEGEQYF.

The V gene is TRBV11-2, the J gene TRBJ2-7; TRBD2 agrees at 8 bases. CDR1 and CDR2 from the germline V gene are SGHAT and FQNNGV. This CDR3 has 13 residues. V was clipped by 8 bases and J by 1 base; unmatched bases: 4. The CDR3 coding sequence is TGTGCCAGCGCTCTAGCGGGTTCCTACGAGCAGTACTTC. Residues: CASALAGSYEQYF.

In nucleotides, the CDR3 is TGTGCCAGCTCACCTAACCGGGACAGTAGGAATGAGCAGTTCTTC. Translation: CASSPNRDSRNEQFF. The rearrangement joins TRBV18 to TRBJ2-1; 7 positions match TRBD1. The CDR3 totals 15 residues. Germline CDR1 and CDR2: KGHSH and LQKENI. V shed 3 bases and J 7 bases; nucleotides not matched to a gene: 9.

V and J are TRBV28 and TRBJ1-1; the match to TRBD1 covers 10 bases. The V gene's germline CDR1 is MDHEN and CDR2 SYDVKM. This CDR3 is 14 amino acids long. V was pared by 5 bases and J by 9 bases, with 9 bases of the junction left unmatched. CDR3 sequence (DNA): TGTGCCAGCAGTCGCTCCGGGACAGGGGTGCAAGCTTTCTTT. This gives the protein CASSRSGTGVQAFF.

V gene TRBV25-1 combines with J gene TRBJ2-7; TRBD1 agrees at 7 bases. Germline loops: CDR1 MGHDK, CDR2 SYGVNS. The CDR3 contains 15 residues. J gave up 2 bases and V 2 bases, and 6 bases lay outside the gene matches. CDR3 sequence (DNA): TGTGCCAGCAGTGAAGGGGGACAGCCCCCCTACGAGCAGTACTTC. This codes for CASSEGGQPPYEQYF.

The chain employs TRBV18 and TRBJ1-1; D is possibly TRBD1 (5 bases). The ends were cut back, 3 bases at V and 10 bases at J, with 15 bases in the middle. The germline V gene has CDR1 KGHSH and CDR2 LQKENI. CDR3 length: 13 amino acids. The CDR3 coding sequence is TGTGCCAGCTCACCGGGGGAGAACAGAGGAGCTTTCTTT. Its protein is CASSPGENRGAFF.

DNA for the CDR3: TGTGCCAGCTCCCCCAAGGGCAGGGGTGTCACTGAAGCTTTCTTT. Its protein product is CASSPKGRGVTEAFF. This chain joins TRBV18 and TRBJ1-1; D might be TRBD1 (6 bases). Per the germline V gene, CDR1 is KGHSH and CDR2 is LQKENI. The CDR3 contains 15 residues. V was pared by 6 bases and J by 4 bases, with 18 bases between.

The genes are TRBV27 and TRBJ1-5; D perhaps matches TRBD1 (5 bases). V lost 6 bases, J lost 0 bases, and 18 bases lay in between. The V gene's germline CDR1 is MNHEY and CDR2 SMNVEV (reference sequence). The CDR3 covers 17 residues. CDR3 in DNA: TGTGCCAGCAGACGATCCTCCGGGGCTGATAGCAATCAGCCCCAGCATTTT. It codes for CASRRSSGADSNQPQHF.